Each of the 4 T cell receptor beta chains below was sequenced from the same sample in a study of CD8 T cells in ankylosing spondylitis. TCRdb re-analysed the 5' RACE reads in MiXCR, keeping a single row per CDR3 protein. This sample has about 150,000 distinct CDR3 sequences, with about an eighth found just once. Source material: blood, either unsorted or a sorted T cell fraction (not recorded which). Receptor source: a female donor with ankylosing spondylitis or in good health (not recorded which).

This clonotype was counted at least ten times. This CDR3 is CAIGSGGYNEQFF. CDR3 coding DNA: TGTGCCATCGGCTCGGGTGGCTACAATGAGCAGTTCTTC. The chain links TRBV10-3 to TRBJ2-1; unclear D gene. Germline CDR1 and CDR2: ENHRY and SYGVKD. Trimming left V 8 bases short and J 3 bases short, with 11 bases between. This CDR3 is 13 amino acids long.

This clonotype was counted at least ten times. The genes are TRBV7-9 and TRBJ1-2, with D perhaps matching TRBD1 (6 bases). V lost 5 bases and J 3 bases, leaving 16 bases between the germline ends. Germline values: CDR1 SEHNR, CDR2 FQNEAQ (reference sequence). The CDR3 contains 15 residues. CDR3 nucleotides: TGTGCCAGCAGCCCTGGACAGTCGCCGCACTATGGCTACACCTTC. Protein: CASSPGQSPHYGYTF. Filled out from reference TRBV7-9 and TRBJ1-2, the complete variable domain reads DTGVSQNPRHKITKRGQNVTFRCDPISEHNRLYWYRQTLGQGPEFLTYFQNEAQLEKSRLLSDRFSAERPKGSFSTLEIQRTEQGDSAMYLCASSPGQSPHYGYTFGSGTRLTVV.

The V gene is TRBV7-9, the J gene TRBJ1-1; 8 bases line up with TRBD1. CDR1 is SEHNR, CDR2 FQNEAQ, per germline (reference sequence). Trimming at V came to 4 bases and at J to 6 bases, leaving 7 bases not matched to a gene. The CDR3 has 14 residues. This CDR3 is CASSSDLDRAEAFF. For the CDR3, the DNA is TGTGCCAGCAGCTCAGACCTGGACAGGGCTGAAGCTTTCTTT.

This clonotype was counted many times. The J gene is TRBJ2-7, the V gene TRBV21-1; the D segment call TRBD2 is taken from the table without a DNA check. TRBV21-1 is given as a pseudogene. CDR3 size: 16 residues. The CDR3 reads CASSKVQGPSSWEQYF. The CDR3 DNA reads TGTGCCAGCAGCAAAGTGCAGGGACCTTCATCCTGGGAGCAGTACTTC.